This T cell receptor (beta chain) originates from a study of blood T cells in healthy people across ages. CDR1 is SGHAT and CDR2 is FQNNGV in the germline V gene. This CDR3 has 16 amino acids. The V gene end was trimmed by 5 bases and the J gene end by 7 bases; junction bases not matched to a gene: 16. The second PCR ran about 6 to 11 cycles with a sample-barcoded 5' primer and J-beta primers. A 12-random-nucleotide template-switch adaptor tagged each cDNA molecule. TCRdb passed the 5' RACE reads through MiXCR, listing each CDR3 protein once. The table includes about 1,600,000 distinct CDR3 sequences, approximately 40% detected once.

Source material: blood. This chain links TRBV11-2 with TRBJ1-2; 7 nucleotides match TRBD1. The clonotype was recovered from a woman between 18 and 30 years old in good health. The CDR3 DNA is TGTGCCAGCAGCCCGGTATACAGGGGAAGCAGGGCTGGCTACACCTTC. It specifies CASSPVYRGSRAGYTF. Looking up the rest from reference TRBV11-2 and TRBJ1-2 gives the full variable domain: EAGVAQSPRYKIIEKRQSVAFWCNPISGHATLYWYQQILGQGPKLLIQFQNNGVVDDSQLPKDRFSAERLKGVDSTLKIQPAKLEDSAVYLCASSPVYRGSRAGYTFGSGTRLTVV.